The rows below give T cell receptor beta chains drawn from one sample of a study of T cell responses to AZD1222 COVID-19 vaccine. Libraries were prepared by immunoSEQ multiplex PCR; TCRdb keeps only in-frame clonotypes and omits some of them. The sample has tens of thousands of clones, about 89% seen once. This specimen consisted of peripheral blood, obtained 28 days after the second AZD1222 dose. The receptor set was obtained from an adult who received the AZD1222 COVID-19 vaccine. Both conserved end residues are part of each CDR3.

V	J	CDR3
TRBV3-1/TRBV3-2	TRBJ1-5	CASSQAGQPNQPQHF
TRBV18	TRBJ1-5	CASSPASAYNQPQHF
TRBV19	TRBJ2-7	CASSPGTGAYEQYF
TRBV3-1/TRBV3-2	TRBJ1-1	CASSQDVQGNTEAFF
TRBV6-5	TRBJ1-4	CASSYSSGGAFEKLFF
TRBV10-1	TRBJ2-3	CASSESTDTQYF
TRBV19	TRBJ2-1	CASSVSGYEQFF
TRBV6-5	TRBJ1-1	CASSYDVELATEAFF
TRBV6-2/TRBV6-3	TRBJ2-7	CASSYGERGPLGEQYF
TRBV6-9	TRBJ1-5	CASSYSPQGRTQPQHF
TRBV5-1	TRBJ2-4	CASSPTTSGGVENIQYF
TRBV9	TRBJ1-2	CASSPATGFYGYTF
TRBV5-1	TRBJ2-3	CASSLAEAGSADTQYF
TRBV5-1	TRBJ1-4	CASSWDRGREKLFF
TRBV7-9	TRBJ2-3	CASSFTLSTDTQYF
TRBV19	TRBJ1-2	CASSTLQGKHTF
TRBV7-2	TRBJ2-3	CASSIAGGPLWTDTQYF
TRBV27	TRBJ2-3	CASSLGAQGDTQYF
TRBV5-1	TRBJ2-2	CASRLTGGAANTGELFF
TRBV7-2	TRBJ1-2	CASSSRVNYGYTF
TRBV19	TRBJ2-7	CASSRQGYEQYF
TRBV6-5	TRBJ2-5	CASTGTRQETQYF
TRBV14	TRBJ1-1	CASSHSGFGAEAFF
TRBV7-6	TRBJ1-3	CASSLVTPGSGNTIYF
TRBV7-9	TRBJ1-6	CASSLFLDSPRSNSPLHF
TRBV11-3	TRBJ2-1	CASSLAADEQFF
TRBV6-5	TRBJ2-2	CASRLSGGLGGELFF
TRBV3-1/TRBV3-2	TRBJ1-2	CASSQAPARGYTF
TRBV5-1	TRBJ2-7	CASSPPSAGPGYEQYF